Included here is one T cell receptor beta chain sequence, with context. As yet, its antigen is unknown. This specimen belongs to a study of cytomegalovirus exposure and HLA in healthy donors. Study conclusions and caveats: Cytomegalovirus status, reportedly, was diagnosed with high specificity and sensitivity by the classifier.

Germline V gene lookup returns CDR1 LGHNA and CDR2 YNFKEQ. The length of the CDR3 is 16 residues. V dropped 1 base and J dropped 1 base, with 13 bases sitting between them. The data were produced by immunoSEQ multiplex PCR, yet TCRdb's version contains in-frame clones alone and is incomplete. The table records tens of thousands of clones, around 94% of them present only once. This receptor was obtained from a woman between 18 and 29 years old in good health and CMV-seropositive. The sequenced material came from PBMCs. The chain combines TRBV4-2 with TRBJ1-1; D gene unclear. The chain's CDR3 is CASSQGGRDQNTEAFF. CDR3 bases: TGTGCCAGCAGCCAAGGGGGTCGGGATCAGAACACTGAAGCTTTCTTT.